What follows describes a single T cell receptor (beta chain). The sample comes from a study of blood T cell repertoires in COVID-19. The assay was immunoSEQ multiplex PCR, and TCRdb's table has in-frame clones only and misses some. The sample has under 200,000 clones, 82% seen once. The source material was PBMCs or T cells enriched from blood (not recorded which). The source is a woman aged 60-75 years with acute COVID-19.

CDR3 sequence: CASSQEYRASQAPLHF. For the CDR3, the DNA is TGCGCCAGCAGCCAAGAGTACCGCGCAAGCCAAGCACCCCTCCACTTT. V usage is TRBV4-3 and J usage is TRBJ1-6; D is unresolved. The CDR3 covers 16 residues. V lost 0 bases, J lost 11 bases, and 17 bases lay in between. Germline CDR1 is LGHNA and CDR2 is YSLEER.